This TCR beta chain was recorded in a study of cytomegalovirus exposure and HLA in healthy donors. Study outcomes and limitations: According to a subsequent analysis, TCR clusters from the first cohort were inclined to appear together in the 130 or so validation repertoires.

Concerning this clone: What it recognizes is unknown.

Repertoires were generated with immunoSEQ multiplex PCR, while TCRdb's copy carries only in-frame clones and drops some. The profile shows more than 55,000 clones, roughly nine tenths of them singletons. Trimming removed 2 bases from V and 7 bases from J, with 12 bases in between. The CDR3 extends over 13 amino acids. Germline V CDR1 and CDR2: GTSNPN, SVGIG (reference sequence). The chain recombines TRBV30 with TRBJ1-5; no clear D. Sequencing was carried out using PBMCs. The sequence derives from a woman younger than 35 in good health and CMV-seronegative. Here the CDR3 reads CAWSPRHGQPQHF. The DNA of the CDR3 is TGTGCCTGGAGTCCCCGACATGGCCAGCCCCAGCATTTT.